Described below is a single T cell receptor beta chain sequence and its context. The target antigen is unknown. This sample is part of a study of CD8 T cells in Susac syndrome. CD8+ and CD4+ blood T cells underwent TCR beta sequencing. Negative isolation yielded CD8+ and CD4+ T cells; FACS enriched TEMRA cells. Reverse transcription used roughly 0.45 to 1 ug RNA and random hexamers. Across 54 Vbeta and 13 Jbeta, TCR beta CDR3 was amplified with immunoSEQ multiplex PCR. TCRdb passed the immunoSEQ multiplex PCR reads through MiXCR, listing each CDR3 protein once. In the table there are 180,000 or so distinct CDR3 sequences, around 94% of which are singletons. This CDR3 has 14 residues. Germline V CDR1 and CDR2: SQVTM, ANQGSEA. V lost 4 bases and J 1 base, leaving 13 bases between the germline ends. Study-wide findings and caveats: As the study acknowledged, the number of individuals who were part of its TCR sequencing and HLA analysis was relatively small.

The sequencing sample was made of CD4+ T cells from PBMCs. The source of this sequence is a human donor in good health. The chain links TRBV29-1 to TRBJ2-5; D possibly matches TRBD1 or TRBD2 (6 bases each). CDR3 bases: TGCAGCGTTGCCGACGGGGGCACCCAAGAGACCCAGTACTTC. Protein sequence: CSVADGGTQETQYF.